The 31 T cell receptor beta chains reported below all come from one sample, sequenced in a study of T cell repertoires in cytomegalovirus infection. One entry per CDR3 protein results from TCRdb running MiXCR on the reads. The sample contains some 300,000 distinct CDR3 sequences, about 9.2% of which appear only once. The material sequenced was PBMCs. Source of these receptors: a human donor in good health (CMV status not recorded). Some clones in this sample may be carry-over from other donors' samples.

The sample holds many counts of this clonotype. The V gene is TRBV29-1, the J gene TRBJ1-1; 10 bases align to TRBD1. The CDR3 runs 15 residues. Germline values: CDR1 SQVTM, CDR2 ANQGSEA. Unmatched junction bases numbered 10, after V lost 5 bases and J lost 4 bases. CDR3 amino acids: CSVRRTTGGITEAFF. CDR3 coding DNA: TGCAGCGTTCGAAGGACGACAGGGGGCATCACTGAAGCTTTCTTT.

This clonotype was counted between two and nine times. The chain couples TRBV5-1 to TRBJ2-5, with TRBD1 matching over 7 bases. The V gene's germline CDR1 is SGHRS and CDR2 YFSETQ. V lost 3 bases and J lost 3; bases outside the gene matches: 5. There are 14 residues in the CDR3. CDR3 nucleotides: TGCGCCAGCAGCTCAACCGGGACAGAAGAGACCCAGTACTTC. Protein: CASSSTGTEETQYF. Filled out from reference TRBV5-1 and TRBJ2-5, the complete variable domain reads KAGVTQTPRYLIKTRGQQVTLSCSPISGHRSVSWYQQTPGQGLQFLFEYFSETQRNKGNFPGRFSGRQFSNSRSEMNVSTLELGDSALYLCASSSTGTEETQYFGPGTRLLVL.

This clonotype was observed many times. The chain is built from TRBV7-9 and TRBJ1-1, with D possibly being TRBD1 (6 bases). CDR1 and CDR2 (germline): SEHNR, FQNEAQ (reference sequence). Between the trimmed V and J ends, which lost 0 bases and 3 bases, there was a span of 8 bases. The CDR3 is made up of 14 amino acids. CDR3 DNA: TGTGCCAGCAGCTTAGCTGGGACATACACTGAAGCTTTCTTT. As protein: CASSLAGTYTEAFF. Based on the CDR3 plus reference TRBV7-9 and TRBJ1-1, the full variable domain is DTGVSQNPRHKITKRGQNVTFRCDPISEHNRLYWYRQTLGQGPEFLTYFQNEAQLEKSRLLSDRFSAERPKGSFSTLEIQRTEQGDSAMYLCASSLAGTYTEAFFGQGTRLTVV.

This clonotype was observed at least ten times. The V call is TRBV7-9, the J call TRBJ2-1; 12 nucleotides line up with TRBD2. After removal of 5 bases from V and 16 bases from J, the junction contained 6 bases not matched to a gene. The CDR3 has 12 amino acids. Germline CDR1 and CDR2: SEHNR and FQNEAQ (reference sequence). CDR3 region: CASSGLAGKVFF. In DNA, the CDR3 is TGTGCCAGCAGCGGACTAGCGGGGAAGGTCTTCTTC.

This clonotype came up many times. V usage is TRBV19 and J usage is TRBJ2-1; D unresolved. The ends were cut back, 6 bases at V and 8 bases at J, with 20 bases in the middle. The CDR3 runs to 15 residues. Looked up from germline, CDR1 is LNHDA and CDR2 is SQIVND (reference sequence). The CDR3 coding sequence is TGTGCCAGTAGCAAACCGGGCATAGGGTTCGATGAGCAGTTCTTC. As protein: CASSKPGIGFDEQFF.

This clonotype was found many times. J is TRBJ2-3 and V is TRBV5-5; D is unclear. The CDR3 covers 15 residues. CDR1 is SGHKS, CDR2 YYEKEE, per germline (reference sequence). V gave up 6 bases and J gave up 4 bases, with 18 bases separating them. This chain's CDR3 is CASKFWSQSPDTQYF. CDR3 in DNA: TGTGCCAGCAAGTTCTGGTCACAGAGCCCAGATACGCAGTATTTT.

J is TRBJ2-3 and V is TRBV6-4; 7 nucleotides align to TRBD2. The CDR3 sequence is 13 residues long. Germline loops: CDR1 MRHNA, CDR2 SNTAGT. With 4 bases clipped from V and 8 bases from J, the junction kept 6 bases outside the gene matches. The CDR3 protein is CASSGTREGTQYF. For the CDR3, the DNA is TGTGCCAGCAGTGGAACCAGGGAGGGTACGCAGTATTTT.

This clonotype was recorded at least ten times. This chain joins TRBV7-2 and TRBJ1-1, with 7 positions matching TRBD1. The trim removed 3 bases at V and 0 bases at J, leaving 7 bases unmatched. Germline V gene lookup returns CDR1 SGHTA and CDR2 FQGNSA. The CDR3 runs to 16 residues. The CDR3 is CASSFPSGQLNTEAFF. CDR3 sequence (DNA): TGTGCCAGCAGCTTCCCCTCGGGACAGCTGAACACTGAAGCTTTCTTT.

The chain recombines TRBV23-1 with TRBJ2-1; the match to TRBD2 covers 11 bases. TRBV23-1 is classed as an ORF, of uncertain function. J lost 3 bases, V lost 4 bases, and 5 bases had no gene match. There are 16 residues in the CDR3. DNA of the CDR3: TGCGCCAGCAGTCGGGCTAGCGGGGGGCGCTACAATGAGCAGTTCTTC. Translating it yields CASSRASGGRYNEQFF.

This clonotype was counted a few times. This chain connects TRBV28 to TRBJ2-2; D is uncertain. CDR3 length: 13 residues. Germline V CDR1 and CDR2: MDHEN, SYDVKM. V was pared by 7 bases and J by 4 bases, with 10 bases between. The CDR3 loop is CASITVATGELFF. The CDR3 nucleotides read TGTGCCAGCATAACAGTGGCCACCGGGGAGCTGTTTTTT.

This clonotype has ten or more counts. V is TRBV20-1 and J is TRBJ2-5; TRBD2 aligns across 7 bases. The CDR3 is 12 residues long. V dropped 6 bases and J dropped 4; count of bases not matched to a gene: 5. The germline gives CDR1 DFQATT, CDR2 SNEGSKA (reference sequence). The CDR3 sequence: CSAKRGLETQYF. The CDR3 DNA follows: TGCAGTGCAAAGCGGGGTCTAGAGACCCAGTACTTC.

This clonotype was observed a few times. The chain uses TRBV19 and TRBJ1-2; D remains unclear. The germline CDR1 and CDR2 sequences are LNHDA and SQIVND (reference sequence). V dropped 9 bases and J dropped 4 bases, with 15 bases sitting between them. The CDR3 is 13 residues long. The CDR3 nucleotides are TGTGCCAGCCAGACATCGGGAGGCTATGGCTACACCTTC. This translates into CASQTSGGYGYTF.

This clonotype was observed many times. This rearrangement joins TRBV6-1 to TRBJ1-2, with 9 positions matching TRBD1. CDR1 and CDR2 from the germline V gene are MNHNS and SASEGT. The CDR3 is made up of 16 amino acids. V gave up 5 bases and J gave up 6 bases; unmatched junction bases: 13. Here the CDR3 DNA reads TGTGCCAGCAGTCTTGTTTACCGACAGGGGGGGGATGGCTACACCTTC. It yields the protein CASSLVYRQGGDGYTF.

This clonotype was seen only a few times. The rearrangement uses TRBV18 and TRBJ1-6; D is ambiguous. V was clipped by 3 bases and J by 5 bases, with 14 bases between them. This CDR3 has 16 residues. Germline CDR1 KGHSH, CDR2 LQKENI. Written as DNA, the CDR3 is TGTGCCAGCTCACCTTTGCCCGGGCCAAATAATTCACCCCTCCACTTT. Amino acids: CASSPLPGPNNSPLHF.

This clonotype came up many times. The DNA for the CDR3 is TGTGCCAGCAGGGGTCGGCAAGAGACCCAGTACTTC. Its translation: CASRGRQETQYF. V and J are TRBV2 and TRBJ2-5; D is uncertain. CDR3 size: 12 residues. Per germline, CDR1 SNHLY and CDR2 FYNNEI. V was clipped by 6 bases and J by 2 bases, with 7 bases between them.

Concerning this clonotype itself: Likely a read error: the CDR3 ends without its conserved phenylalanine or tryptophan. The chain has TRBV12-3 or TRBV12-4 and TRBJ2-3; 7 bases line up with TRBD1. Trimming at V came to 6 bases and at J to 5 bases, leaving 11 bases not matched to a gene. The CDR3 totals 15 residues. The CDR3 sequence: CASSLGQVPLDTQYY. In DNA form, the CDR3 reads TGTGCCAGCAGCCTAGGACAGGTCCCCCTAGATACGCAGTATTAT.

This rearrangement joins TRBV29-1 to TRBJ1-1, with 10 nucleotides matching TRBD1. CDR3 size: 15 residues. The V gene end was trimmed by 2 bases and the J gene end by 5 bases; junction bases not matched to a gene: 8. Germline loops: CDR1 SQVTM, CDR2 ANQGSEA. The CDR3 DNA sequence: TGCAGCGTTGAATCGGTGGGACAGGGGCGGACTGAAGCTTTCTTT. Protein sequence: CSVESVGQGRTEAFF. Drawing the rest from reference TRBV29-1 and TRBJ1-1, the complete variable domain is SAVISQKPSRDICQRGTSLTIQCQVDSQVTMMFWYRQQPGQSLTLIATANQGSEATYESGFVIDKFPISRPNLTFSTLTVSNMSPEDSSIYLCSVESVGQGRTEAFFGQGTRLTVV.

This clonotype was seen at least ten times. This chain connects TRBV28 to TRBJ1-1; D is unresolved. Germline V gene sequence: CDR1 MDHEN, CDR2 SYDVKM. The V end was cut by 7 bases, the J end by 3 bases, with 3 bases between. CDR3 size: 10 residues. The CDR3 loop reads CASKHTEAFF. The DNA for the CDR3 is TGTGCCAGCAAACACACTGAAGCTTTCTTT.

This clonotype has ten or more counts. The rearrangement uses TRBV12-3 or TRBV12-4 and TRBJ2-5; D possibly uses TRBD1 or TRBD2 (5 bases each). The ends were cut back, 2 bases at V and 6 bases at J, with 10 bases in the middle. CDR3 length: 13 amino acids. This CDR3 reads CASSLSTGQTQYF. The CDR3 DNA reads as TGTGCCAGCAGTTTATCGACGGGGCAGACCCAGTACTTC.

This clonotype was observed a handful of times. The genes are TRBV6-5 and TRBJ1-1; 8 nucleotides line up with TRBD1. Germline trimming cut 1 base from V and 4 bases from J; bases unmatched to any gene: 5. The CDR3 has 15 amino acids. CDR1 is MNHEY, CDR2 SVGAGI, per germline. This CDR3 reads CASSYFGQGSTEAFF. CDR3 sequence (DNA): TGTGCCAGCAGTTACTTCGGACAGGGATCCACTGAAGCTTTCTTT.

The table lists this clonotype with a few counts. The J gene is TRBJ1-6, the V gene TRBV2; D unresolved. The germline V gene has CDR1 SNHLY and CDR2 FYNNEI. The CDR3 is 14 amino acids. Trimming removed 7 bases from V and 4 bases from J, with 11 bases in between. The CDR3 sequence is CASIGEQYNSPLHF. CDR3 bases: TGTGCCAGCATTGGGGAACAGTATAATTCACCCCTCCACTTT. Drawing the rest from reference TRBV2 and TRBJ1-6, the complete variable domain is EPEVTQTPSHQVTQMGQEVILRCVPISNHLYFYWYRQILGQKVEFLVSFYNNEISEKSEIFDDQFSVERPDGSNFTLKIRSTKLEDSAMYFCASIGEQYNSPLHFGNGTRLTVT.

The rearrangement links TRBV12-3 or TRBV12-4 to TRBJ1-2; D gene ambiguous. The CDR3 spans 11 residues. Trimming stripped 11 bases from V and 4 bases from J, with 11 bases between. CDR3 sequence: CAEWGSYGYTF. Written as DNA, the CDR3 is TGTGCCGAGTGGGGATCCTATGGCTACACCTTC.

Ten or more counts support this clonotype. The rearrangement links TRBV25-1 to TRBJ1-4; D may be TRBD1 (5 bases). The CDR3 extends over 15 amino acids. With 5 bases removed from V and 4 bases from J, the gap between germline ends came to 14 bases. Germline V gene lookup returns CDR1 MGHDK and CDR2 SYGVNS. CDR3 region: CASSRATANNEKLFF. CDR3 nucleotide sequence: TGTGCCAGCAGTCGAGCGACAGCTAATAATGAAAAACTGTTTTTT.

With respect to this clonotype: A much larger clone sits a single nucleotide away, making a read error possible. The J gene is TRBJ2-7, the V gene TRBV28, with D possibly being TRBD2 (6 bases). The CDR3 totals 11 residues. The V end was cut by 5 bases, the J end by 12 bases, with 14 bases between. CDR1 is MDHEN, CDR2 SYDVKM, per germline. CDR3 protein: CASSRGKGRYV. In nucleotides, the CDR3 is TGTGCCAGCAGTCGGGGGAAGGGGCGGTACGTC.

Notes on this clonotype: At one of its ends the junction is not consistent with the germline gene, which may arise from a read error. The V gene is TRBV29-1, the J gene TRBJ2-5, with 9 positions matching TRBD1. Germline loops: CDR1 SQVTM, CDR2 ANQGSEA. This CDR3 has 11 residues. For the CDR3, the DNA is TGCAGCGTTGAAGGGTCGGGGACAGGGACATTC. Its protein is CSVEGSGTGTF.

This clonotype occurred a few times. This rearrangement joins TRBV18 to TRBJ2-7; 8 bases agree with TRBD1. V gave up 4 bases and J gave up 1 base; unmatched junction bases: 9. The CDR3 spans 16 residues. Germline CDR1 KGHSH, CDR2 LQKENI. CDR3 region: CASSRMDRAFSYEQYV. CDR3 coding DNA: TGTGCCAGCTCACGTATGGACAGGGCCTTTTCCTACGAGCAGTACGTC.

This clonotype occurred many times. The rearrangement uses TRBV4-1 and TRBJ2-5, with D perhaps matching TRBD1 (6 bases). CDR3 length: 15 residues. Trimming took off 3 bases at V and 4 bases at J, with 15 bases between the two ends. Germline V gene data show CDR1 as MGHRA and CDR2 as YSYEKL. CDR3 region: CASSQAGTLSETQYF. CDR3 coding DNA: TGCGCCAGCAGCCAGGCCGGGACATTGTCAGAGACCCAGTACTTC.

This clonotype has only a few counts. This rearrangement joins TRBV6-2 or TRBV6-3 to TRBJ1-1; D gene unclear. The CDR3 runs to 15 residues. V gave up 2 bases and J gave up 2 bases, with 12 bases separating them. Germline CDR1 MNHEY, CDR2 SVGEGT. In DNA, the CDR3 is TGTGCCAGCAGTTACATTCGGGGAGGTAACACTGAAGCTTTCTTT. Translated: CASSYIRGGNTEAFF.

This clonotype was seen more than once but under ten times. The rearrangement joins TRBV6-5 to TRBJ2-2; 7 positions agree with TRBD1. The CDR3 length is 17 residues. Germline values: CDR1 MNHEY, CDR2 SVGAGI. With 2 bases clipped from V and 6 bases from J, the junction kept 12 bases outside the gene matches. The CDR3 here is CASSYERQGLSSGELFF. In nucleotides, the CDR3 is TGTGCCAGCAGTTACGAGCGACAGGGTTTGAGCTCCGGGGAGCTGTTTTTT.

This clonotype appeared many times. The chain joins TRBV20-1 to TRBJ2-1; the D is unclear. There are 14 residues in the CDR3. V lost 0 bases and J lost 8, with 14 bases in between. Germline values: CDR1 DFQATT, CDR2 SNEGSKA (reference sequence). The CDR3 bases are TGCAGTGCTAGAGATCAAAGCCCACGGGATGAGCAGTTCTTC. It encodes CSARDQSPRDEQFF.

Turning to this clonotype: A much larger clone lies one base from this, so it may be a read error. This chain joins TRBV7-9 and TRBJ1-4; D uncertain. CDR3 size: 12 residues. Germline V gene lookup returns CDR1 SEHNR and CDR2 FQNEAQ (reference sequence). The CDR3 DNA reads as TGTACCAGCAGCTTTGCTAATGAAAAACTGTTTTTT. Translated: CTSSFANEKLFF.